Below, 17 T cell receptor beta chains from the same sample are listed, as sequenced in a study of beta chain features in type 1 diabetes. Sequenced material consisted of expressed TCRB transcripts (all of the isolated RNA was reverse transcribed). The protocol was immunoSEQ multiplex PCR, while the TCRdb copy is restricted to in-frame clones and leaves out a portion. This sample carries a few hundred thousand clones, roughly 12% of them seen once, and the ten largest clones take approximately 0.015%. The sequencing sample was made of naive CD4+ T cells from blood. The receptors were gathered from a man aged 18 to 35 in good health.

V gene TRBV2 combines with J gene TRBJ2-7; TRBD1 might be the D (5 bases). Germline CDR1 reads SNHLY; CDR2 reads FYNNEI. There are 12 residues in the CDR3. V lost 5 bases to trimming and J lost 2 bases, with 7 bases between them. The CDR3 region is CASSSTAYEQYF. The CDR3 DNA is TGTGCCAGCAGTTCGACAGCCTACGAGCAGTACTTC.

In its sample, this clone was seen a few times. The chain joins TRBV18 to TRBJ2-3, with 13 bases aligning to TRBD2. The V segment lost 3 bases and the J segment 2 bases; nucleotides outside the gene matches: 8. The germline V gene encodes CDR1 KGHSH and CDR2 LQKENI. The CDR3 has 18 amino acids. For the CDR3, the DNA is TGTGCCAGCTCACCTCGGACTAGCGGGGGCCCAAACACAGATACGCAGTATTTT. Translating it yields CASSPRTSGGPNTDTQYF.

This chain links TRBV18 with TRBJ1-1, with D perhaps TRBD1 (5 bases). Germline V CDR1 and CDR2: KGHSH, LQKENI. V dropped 6 bases and J dropped 0 bases, with 20 bases sitting between them. This CDR3 contains 17 residues. CDR3 coding DNA: TGTGCCAGCTCTCAAAACCCCCAGGGAAGAATGAACACTGAAGCTTTCTTT. It is translated as CASSQNPQGRMNTEAFF.

The rearrangement links TRBV28 to TRBJ1-2; tentatively, D is TRBD1 (5 bases). The V and J ends lost 2 bases and 2 bases respectively, with 9 bases between them. From germline, CDR1 is MDHEN and CDR2 SYDVKM. This CDR3 is built from 14 residues. CDR3 DNA: TGTGCCAGCAGTTTACAGCGACAGAACTATGGCTACACCTTC. It is translated as CASSLQRQNYGYTF.

Written as DNA, the CDR3 is TGTGCCAGCAGCTTATCGGCGGGTCAGCCCCAGCATTTT. This translates into CASSLSAGQPQHF. This chain connects TRBV5-4 to TRBJ1-5; D remains ambiguous. This CDR3 is 13 amino acids long. The V gene lost 2 bases and the J gene lost 6 bases, with 9 bases spanning the gap. The V gene's germline CDR1 is SGHNT and CDR2 YYREEE (reference sequence). The entire variable domain, with the rest obtained from reference TRBV5-4 and TRBJ1-5, is as follows: ETGVTQSPTHLIKTRGQQVTLRCSSQSGHNTVSWYQQALGQGPQFIFQYYREEENGRGNFPPRFSGLQFPNYSSELNVNALELDDSALYLCASSLSAGQPQHFGDGTRLSIL.

The sample holds a few counts of this clone. The chain joins TRBV30 to TRBJ2-7; 10 bases align to TRBD2. V dropped 5 bases and J dropped 5; count of bases not matched to a gene: 0. CDR1 is GTSNPN, CDR2 SVGIG, per germline (reference sequence). This CDR3 region has 11 residues. CDR3 sequence reads: CAWGTSDEQYF. The CDR3 DNA is TGTGCCTGGGGGACTAGCGACGAGCAGTACTTC. The whole variable domain, remainder taken from reference TRBV30 and TRBJ2-7, is SQTIHQWPATLVQPVGSPLSLECTVEGTSNPNLYWYRQAAGRGLQLLFYSVGIGQISSEVPQNLSASRPQDRQFILSSKKLLLSDSGFYLCAWGTSDEQYFGPGTRLTVT.

Concerning this clone: Sequence at one end of the junction differs from germline and may be a read error. The chain recombines TRBV28 with TRBJ2-1; TRBD1 is a possible D gene (5 bases). Germline loops: CDR1 MDHEN, CDR2 SYDVKM. The CDR3 consists of 12 residues. The CDR3 sequence is CASSQGLLGPLF. CDR3 DNA: TGTGCCAGCAGTCAAGGGCTTTTGGGGCCGCTCTTC. The full variable domain, its missing parts supplied by reference TRBV28 and TRBJ2-1, is DVKVTQSSRYLVKRTGEKVFLECVQDMDHENMFWYRQDPGLGLRLIYFSYDVKMKEKGDIPEGYSVSREKKERFSLILESASTNQTSMYLCASSQGLLGPLFGPGTRLTVL.

This clone was seen a few times. The chain combines TRBV30 with TRBJ1-2; D call uncertain. The CDR3 sequence is 13 residues long. Germline V lookup: CDR1 GTSNPN, CDR2 SVGIG (reference sequence). Trimming cost V 0 bases and J 8 bases, with 13 bases left between them. The CDR3 region has the DNA TGTGCCTGGAGTGTACGCAGGCTTGAGGGCTACACCTTC. It codes for CAWSVRRLEGYTF.

The genes are TRBV7-3 and TRBJ1-2; 10 nucleotides match TRBD1. J gave up 7 bases and V 5 bases, and 4 bases lay outside the gene matches. CDR1 and CDR2 from the germline V gene are SGHTA and FQGTGA. The CDR3 loop spans 13 amino acids. The CDR3 sequence is CASSLGTGAGYTF. The CDR3 nucleotides are TGTGCCAGCAGCCTCGGGACAGGGGCTGGCTACACCTTC. Full variable domain (rest looked up from reference TRBV7-3 and TRBJ1-2): GAGVSQTPSNKVTEKGKYVELRCDPISGHTALYWYRQSLGQGPEFLIYFQGTGAADDSGLPNDRFFAVRPEGSVSTLKIQRTERGDSAVYLCASSLGTGAGYTFGSGTRLTVV.

J is TRBJ2-3 and V is TRBV28, with D perhaps matching TRBD2 (5 bases). The CDR3 length is 15 residues. V lost 1 base and J 6 bases, leaving 14 bases between the germline ends. Germline V gives CDR1 MDHEN, CDR2 SYDVKM. DNA for the CDR3: TGTGCCAGCAGTTTATTAGCGCGAACTCTGGATACGCAGTATTTT. Translation: CASSLLARTLDTQYF.

This rearrangement joins TRBV7-2 to TRBJ1-2, with D possibly TRBD1 on 6 matching bases. Trimming took off 4 bases at V and 8 bases at J, with 20 bases between the two ends. CDR3 length: 15 amino acids. Germline V gene data show CDR1 as SGHTA and CDR2 as FQGNSA. CDR3 coding DNA: TGTGCCAGCAGCTCACATCCACGACAGGCCCGCGGCTACACCTTC. Translating it yields CASSSHPRQARGYTF.

This chain connects TRBV9 to TRBJ2-7, with D possibly matching TRBD2 (6 bases). This CDR3 contains 14 residues. The ends were cut back, 4 bases at V and 4 bases at J, with 15 bases in the middle. Germline V gene lookup returns CDR1 SGDLS and CDR2 YYNGEE. CDR3 nucleotides: TGTGCCAGCAGCACACGGACGGGAGATTACGAGCAGTACTTC. Amino acid sequence: CASSTRTGDYEQYF.

This chain links TRBV30 with TRBJ2-7; D is undetermined. The CDR3 covers 13 residues. The V end lost 3 bases, the J end lost 3 bases, and 12 bases lay between the germline ends. The V gene's germline CDR1 is GTSNPN and CDR2 SVGIG (reference sequence). CDR3 DNA: TGTGCCTGGAGACGGGTTGGAGTCTACGAGCAGTACTTC. This sequence encodes CAWRRVGVYEQYF.

The genes are TRBV19 and TRBJ2-7, with a possible D match to TRBD1 (5 bases). This CDR3 is 15 amino acids long. Germline V gene data show CDR1 as LNHDA and CDR2 as SQIVND (reference sequence). The V end lost 3 bases, the J end lost 3 bases, and 15 bases lay between the germline ends. CDR3 amino acids: CASSIDPARVYEQYF. The CDR3 DNA reads TGTGCCAGTAGTATCGATCCGGCCAGGGTCTACGAGCAGTACTTC. Combining the CDR3 with reference TRBV19 and TRBJ2-7 gives the whole variable domain DGGITQSPKYLFRKEGQNVTLSCEQNLNHDAMYWYRQDPGQGLRLIYYSQIVNDFQKGDIAEGYSVSREKKESFPLTVTSAQKNPTAFYLCASSIDPARVYEQYFGPGTRLTVT.

CDR3 DNA sequence: TGTGCCTGGGGGAGCCAAGCTGAAGCTTTCTTT. The encoded protein is CAWGSQAEAFF. J is TRBJ1-1 and V is TRBV30; D ambiguous. V gave up 5 bases and J gave up 6 bases, with 10 bases separating them. This CDR3 spans 11 amino acids. The germline V gene has CDR1 GTSNPN and CDR2 SVGIG (reference sequence).

This clone was recorded many times. The rearrangement joins TRBV7-9 to TRBJ2-4, with 8 bases identical to TRBD2. CDR3 length: 16 amino acids. J lost 8 bases, V lost 1 base, and 10 bases had no gene match. The germline V gene encodes CDR1 SEHNR and CDR2 FQNEAQ (reference sequence). CDR3 loop: CASSLVTGLAYDIQYF. Here the CDR3 DNA reads TGTGCCAGCAGCTTAGTCACTGGACTAGCTTATGACATTCAGTACTTC. Filled out from reference TRBV7-9 and TRBJ2-4, the complete variable domain reads DTGVSQNPRHKITKRGQNVTFRCDPISEHNRLYWYRQTLGQGPEFLTYFQNEAQLEKSRLLSDRFSAERPKGSFSTLEIQRTEQGDSAMYLCASSLVTGLAYDIQYFGAGTRLSVL.

There are a few counts of this clone. The V gene is TRBV5-6, the J gene TRBJ1-2; maybe TRBD1 (5 bases). The CDR3 loop spans 16 amino acids. The germline CDR1 and CDR2 sequences are SGHDT and YYEEEE. The V end was cut by 4 bases, the J end by 4 bases, with 20 bases between. This chain's CDR3 is CASSPDRGWDGYGYTF. The CDR3 DNA follows: TGTGCCAGCAGCCCCGATCGGGGGTGGGACGGCTATGGCTACACCTTC. Full variable domain (missing parts from reference TRBV5-6 and TRBJ1-2): DAGVTQSPTHLIKTRGQQVTLRCSPKSGHDTVSWYQQALGQGPQFIFQYYEEEERQRGNFPDRFSGHQFPNYSSELNVNALLLGDSALYLCASSPDRGWDGYGYTFGSGTRLTVV.